The 16 T cell receptor beta chains given below trace back to one sample, sequenced in a study of cytomegalovirus exposure and HLA in healthy donors. In the PCR, 60 Vbeta and 13 Jbeta primers were used. The table came from immunoSEQ multiplex PCR; TCRdb's copy has only in-frame clones and leaves some out. The data contain about 130,000 clones, 83% of them singletons. The sequenced sample was PBMCs. The receptors shown here come from a woman aged 40 to 50 in good health and CMV-seropositive.

The rearrangement uses TRBV30 and TRBJ1-1; tentatively, D is TRBD1 (5 bases). Trimming stripped 3 bases from V and 3 bases from J, with 11 bases between. The CDR3 consists of 13 residues. CDR1 is GTSNPN and CDR2 is SVGIG in the germline V gene (reference sequence). Here the CDR3 reads CAWRGGRDTEAFF. DNA for the CDR3: TGTGCCTGGAGGGGAGGCAGGGACACTGAAGCTTTCTTT.

This clone has more than one count but fewer than ten. The chain uses TRBV5-1 and TRBJ2-7, with 9 bases lining up with TRBD1. The junction had 14 bases not matched to a gene; V was cut back by 8 bases and J by 5 bases. The CDR3 extends over 15 amino acids. Per the germline V gene, CDR1 is SGHRS and CDR2 is YFSETQ. CDR3 in amino acids: CASEAGDRVRHEQYF. CDR3 DNA: TGCGCCAGTGAGGCCGGGGACAGGGTAAGGCACGAGCAGTACTTC.

The chain employs TRBV7-3 and TRBJ1-2; D is possibly TRBD1 (5 bases). Trimming pared 3 bases from V and 0 bases from J, leaving 5 bases between. This CDR3 contains 13 residues. Germline lookup yields CDR1 SGHTA and CDR2 FQGTGA. The CDR3 region is CASSLGPNYGYTF. In nucleotides, the CDR3 is TGTGCCAGCAGCTTGGGGCCTAACTATGGCTACACCTTC. Supplemented by reference TRBV7-3 and TRBJ1-2, the full variable domain reads GAGVSQTPSNKVTEKGKYVELRCDPISGHTALYWYRQSLGQGPEFLIYFQGTGAADDSGLPNDRFFAVRPEGSVSTLKIQRTERGDSAVYLCASSLGPNYGYTFGSGTRLTVV.

The CDR3 DNA reads as TGTGCCAGCAGCCCCTCCTTGAACACTGAAGCTTTCTTT. Its protein is CASSPSLNTEAFF. The genes are TRBV14 and TRBJ1-1; D not certain. Germline CDR1 reads SGHDN; CDR2 reads FVKESK. V lost 4 bases, J lost 0 bases, and 6 bases lay in between. The CDR3 has 13 residues.

V usage is TRBV27 and J usage is TRBJ2-1, with no clear D. The V gene lost 0 bases and the J gene lost 0 bases, with 9 bases spanning the gap. The germline V gene encodes CDR1 MNHEY and CDR2 SMNVEV (reference sequence). The CDR3 totals 16 residues. The CDR3 here is CASSLSTANSYNEQFF. The CDR3 DNA reads as TGTGCCAGCAGTTTATCCACAGCCAACTCCTACAATGAGCAGTTCTTC.

The chain links TRBV6-6 to TRBJ2-2; 7 bases are a match to TRBD2. Per the germline V gene, CDR1 is MNHNY and CDR2 is SVGAGI (reference sequence). The CDR3 extends over 14 amino acids. J was trimmed by 0 bases and V by 5 bases; bases with no gene match: 0. The chain's CDR3 is CASSGLANTGELFF. DNA of the CDR3: TGTGCCAGCAGTGGACTAGCGAACACCGGGGAGCTGTTTTTT.

The chain carries TRBV6-6 and TRBJ2-5; 11 bases agree with TRBD2. The CDR3 extends over 15 amino acids. After removal of 5 bases from V and 5 bases from J, the junction contained 7 bases not matched to a gene. The germline V gene has CDR1 MNHNY and CDR2 SVGAGI (reference sequence). CDR3 residues: CASSPQTSGMETQYF. The CDR3 bases are TGTGCCAGCAGTCCCCAGACTAGCGGGATGGAGACCCAGTACTTC.

This chain connects TRBV9 to TRBJ2-5, with D uncertain. The CDR3 covers 15 residues. Germline values: CDR1 SGDLS, CDR2 YYNGEE. V was cut by 0 bases and J by 3 bases, with 12 bases left in between. The CDR3 sequence: CASSVAGTREETQYF. As DNA, the CDR3 is TGTGCCAGCAGCGTAGCTGGTACGAGAGAAGAGACCCAGTACTTC. The full variable domain, rest sourced from reference TRBV9 and TRBJ2-5, is DSGVTQTPKHLITATGQRVTLRCSPRSGDLSVYWYQQSLDQGLQFLIQYYNGEERAKGNILERFSAQQFPDLHSELNLSSLELGDSALYFCASSVAGTREETQYFGPGTRLLVL.

The chain carries TRBV5-6 and TRBJ2-3, with TRBD1 identical over 7 bases. The J segment lost 0 bases and the V segment lost 7 bases, leaving 11 bases of the junction unmatched. This CDR3 contains 16 residues. The germline V gene has CDR1 SGHDT and CDR2 YYEEEE. The DNA for the CDR3 is TGTGCCAGCCCCGACAGGGCCCGAACTAGCACAGATACGCAGTATTTT. Translated: CASPDRARTSTDTQYF.

The V gene is TRBV5-6, the J gene TRBJ1-1; possibly TRBD1 for D (5 bases). The CDR3 has 14 amino acids. The V gene lost 2 bases and the J gene lost 4 bases, with 12 bases spanning the gap. Germline V lookup: CDR1 SGHDT, CDR2 YYEEEE. The CDR3 loop is CASSLGPGGTEAFF. The CDR3 DNA reads as TGTGCCAGCAGCTTAGGCCCCGGGGGCACTGAAGCTTTCTTT.

The CDR3 reads CASSFPHRGTREQYF. The CDR3 DNA sequence: TGTGCCAGCAGCTTCCCCCACAGGGGAACTCGCGAGCAGTACTTC. V gene TRBV7-2 combines with J gene TRBJ2-7; TRBD1 matches at 7 bases. The CDR3 spans 15 residues. Unmatched junction bases numbered 11, after V lost 3 bases and J lost 6 bases. From germline, CDR1 is SGHTA and CDR2 FQGNSA.

There are a few counts of this clone. The rearrangement links TRBV9 to TRBJ2-7, with 9 bases matching TRBD1. The CDR3 runs to 15 residues. Germline V lookup: CDR1 SGDLS, CDR2 YYNGEE. V was clipped by 0 bases and J by 5 bases; unmatched bases: 6. The CDR3 region has the DNA TGTGCCAGCAGCGTAGTTGGGACAGGGACGGACGAGCAGTACTTC. This codes for CASSVVGTGTDEQYF.

The chain links TRBV15 to TRBJ1-3; 10 bases match TRBD1. This CDR3 is 16 amino acids long. The V and J ends lost 1 base and 0 bases, in that order; junction bases with no gene match: 0. Germline V gene sequence: CDR1 LNHNV, CDR2 YYDKDF (reference sequence). The CDR3 DNA follows: TGTGCCACCAGCAGAGGACAGGGGGCCTCTGGAAACACCATATATTTT. Encoded protein: CATSRGQGASGNTIYF.

The V and J genes are TRBV6-4 and TRBJ2-2; TRBD2 matches 9 bases. Germline lookup yields CDR1 MRHNA and CDR2 SNTAGT. The CDR3 spans 17 residues. V was clipped by 0 bases and J by 5 bases; unmatched bases: 7. The CDR3: CASSDSLTSGHTGELFF. CDR3 in DNA: TGTGCCAGCAGTGACTCGCTGACTAGCGGACATACCGGGGAGCTGTTTTTT.

This clone came up once. The rearrangement joins TRBV7-9 to TRBJ2-7; TRBD1 aligns across 9 bases. There are 16 residues in the CDR3. Germline CDR1 is SEHNR and CDR2 is FQNEAQ (reference sequence). The V gene end was trimmed by 1 base and the J gene end by 1 base; junction bases not matched to a gene: 5. The CDR3 DNA is TGTGCCAGCAGCTTAGTCCAGGGGACAGGGTCCTACGAGCAGTACTTC. As protein: CASSLVQGTGSYEQYF.

The rearrangement uses TRBV7-2 and TRBJ2-7, with D possibly being TRBD2 (6 bases). The CDR3 spans 17 residues. Germline V gene sequence: CDR1 SGHTA, CDR2 FQGNSA. Trimming removed 4 bases at V and 8 bases at J, with 27 bases between. The CDR3 sequence is CASSSSTGLTLGLKQYF. In nucleotides, the CDR3 is TGTGCCAGCAGCTCGTCGACGGGACTTACCTTGGGACTCAAGCAGTACTTC.